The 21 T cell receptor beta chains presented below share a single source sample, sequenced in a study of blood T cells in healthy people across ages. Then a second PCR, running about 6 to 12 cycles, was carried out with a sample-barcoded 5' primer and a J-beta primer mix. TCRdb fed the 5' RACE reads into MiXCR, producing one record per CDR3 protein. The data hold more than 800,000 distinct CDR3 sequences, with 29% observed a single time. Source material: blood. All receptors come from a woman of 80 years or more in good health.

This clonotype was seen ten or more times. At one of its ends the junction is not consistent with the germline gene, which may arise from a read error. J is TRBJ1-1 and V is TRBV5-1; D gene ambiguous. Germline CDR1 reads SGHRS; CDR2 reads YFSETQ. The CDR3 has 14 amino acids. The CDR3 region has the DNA TGTGCCAGCAGTTTAGGGTCGGCGAACACTGAAGCTTTCTTT. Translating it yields CASSLGSANTEAFF.

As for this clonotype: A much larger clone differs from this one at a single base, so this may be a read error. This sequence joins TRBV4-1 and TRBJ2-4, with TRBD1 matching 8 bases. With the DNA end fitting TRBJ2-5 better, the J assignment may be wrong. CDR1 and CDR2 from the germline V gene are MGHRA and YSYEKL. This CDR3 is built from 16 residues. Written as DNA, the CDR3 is TGCGCCAGCAGCCCCTCAGACAGGGGCGGAGGAGAGACCCAGTACTTC. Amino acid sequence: CASSPSDRGGGETQYF.

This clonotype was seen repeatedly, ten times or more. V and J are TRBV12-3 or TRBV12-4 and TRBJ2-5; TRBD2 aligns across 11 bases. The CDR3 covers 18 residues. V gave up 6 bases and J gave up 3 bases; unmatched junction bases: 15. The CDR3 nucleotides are TGTGCCAGCAGCCATAGCGCAATAGCGGGGGGGCCTGAAGAGACCCAGTACTTC. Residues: CASSHSAIAGGPEETQYF.

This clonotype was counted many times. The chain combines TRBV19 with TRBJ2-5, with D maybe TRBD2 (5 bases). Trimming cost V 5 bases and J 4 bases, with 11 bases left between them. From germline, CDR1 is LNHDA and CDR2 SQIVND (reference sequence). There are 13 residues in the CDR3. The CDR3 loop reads CASSFGVRETQYF. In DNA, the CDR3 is TGTGCCAGTAGTTTCGGGGTGCGAGAGACCCAGTACTTC.

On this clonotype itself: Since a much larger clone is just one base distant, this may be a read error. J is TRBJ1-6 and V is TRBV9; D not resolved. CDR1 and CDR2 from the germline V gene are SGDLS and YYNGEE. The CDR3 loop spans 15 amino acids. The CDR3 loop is CASSDESSHNSPLHF. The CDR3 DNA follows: TGTGCCAGCAGCGACGAGAGCTCCCATAATTCACCCCTCCACTTT. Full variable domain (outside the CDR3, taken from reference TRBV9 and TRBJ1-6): DSGVTQTPKHLITATGQRVTLRCSPRSGDLSVYWYQQSLDQGLQFLIQYYNGEERAKGNILERFSAQQFPDLHSELNLSSLELGDSALYFCASSDESSHNSPLHFGNGTRLTVT.

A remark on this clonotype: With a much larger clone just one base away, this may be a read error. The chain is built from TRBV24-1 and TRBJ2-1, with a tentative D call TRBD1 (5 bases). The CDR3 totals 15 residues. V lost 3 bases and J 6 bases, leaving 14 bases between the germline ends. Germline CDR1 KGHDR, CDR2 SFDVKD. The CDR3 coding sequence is TGTGCCACCAGTGATGGCTACAGGATATTCAATGAGCAGTTCTTC. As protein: CATSDGYRIFNEQFF.

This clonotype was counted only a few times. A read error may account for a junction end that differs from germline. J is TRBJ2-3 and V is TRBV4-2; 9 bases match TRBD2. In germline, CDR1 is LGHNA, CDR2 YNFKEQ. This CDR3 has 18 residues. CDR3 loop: CASSQVGMGSGGTDTQYF. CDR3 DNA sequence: TGTGCCAGCAGCCAAGTCGGGATGGGTAGCGGGGGCACCGATACGCAGTATTTT.

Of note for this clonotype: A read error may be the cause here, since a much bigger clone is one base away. The CDR3 bases are TGTGCCAGCAGCAGAACCGGGACAGGGGGACACGAGACCCAGTACTTC. Protein product: CASSRTGTGGHETQYF. The genes are TRBV7-2 and TRBJ2-5; 11 positions agree with TRBD1. The CDR3 length is 16 residues. Germline V gene data show CDR1 as SGHTA and CDR2 as FQGNSA. Trimming cost V 5 bases and J 5 bases; bases outside gene matches: 10.

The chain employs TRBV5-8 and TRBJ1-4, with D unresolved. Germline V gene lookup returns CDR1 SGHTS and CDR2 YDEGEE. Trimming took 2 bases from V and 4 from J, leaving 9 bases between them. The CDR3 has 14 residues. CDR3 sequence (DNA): TGTGCCAGCAGCTTATCGGTGGTTAATGAAAAACTGTTTTTT. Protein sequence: CASSLSVVNEKLFF.

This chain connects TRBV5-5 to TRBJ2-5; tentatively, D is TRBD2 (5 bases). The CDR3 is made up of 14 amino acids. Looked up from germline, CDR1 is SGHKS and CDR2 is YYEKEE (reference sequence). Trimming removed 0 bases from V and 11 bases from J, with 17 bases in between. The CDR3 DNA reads TGTGCCAGCAGCTTGGGAGGGTTTGCCTACGGGCAGTACTTC. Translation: CASSLGGFAYGQYF. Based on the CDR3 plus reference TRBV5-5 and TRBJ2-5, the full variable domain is DAGVTQSPTHLIKTRGQQVTLRCSPISGHKSVSWYQQVLGQGPQFIFQYYEKEERGRGNFPDRFSARQFPNYSSELNVNALLLGDSALYLCASSLGGFAYGQYFGPGTRLLVL.

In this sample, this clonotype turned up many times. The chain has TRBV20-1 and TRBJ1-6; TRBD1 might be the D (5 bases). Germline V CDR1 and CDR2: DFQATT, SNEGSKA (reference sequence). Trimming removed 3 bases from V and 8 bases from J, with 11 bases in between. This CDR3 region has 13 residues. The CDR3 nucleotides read TGCAGTGCTAGTTCAGGGCAACATTCACCCCTCCACTTT. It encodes CSASSGQHSPLHF.

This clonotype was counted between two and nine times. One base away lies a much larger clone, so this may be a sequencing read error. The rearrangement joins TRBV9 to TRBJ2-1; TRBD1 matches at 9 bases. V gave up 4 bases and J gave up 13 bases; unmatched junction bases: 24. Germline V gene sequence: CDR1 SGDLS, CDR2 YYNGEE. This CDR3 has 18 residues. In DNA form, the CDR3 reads TGTGCCAGCAGCCCCCGGACAGGGGCCAGTCGGGGAGCGGAGACCCAGTTCTTC. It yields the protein CASSPRTGASRGAETQFF.

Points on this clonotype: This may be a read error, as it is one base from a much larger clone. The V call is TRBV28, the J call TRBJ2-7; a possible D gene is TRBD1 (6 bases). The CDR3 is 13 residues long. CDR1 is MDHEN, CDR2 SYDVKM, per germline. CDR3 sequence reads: CASSPRDNYAQYF. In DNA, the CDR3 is TGTGCCAGCAGCCCTCGGGACAACTACGCGCAGTACTTC.

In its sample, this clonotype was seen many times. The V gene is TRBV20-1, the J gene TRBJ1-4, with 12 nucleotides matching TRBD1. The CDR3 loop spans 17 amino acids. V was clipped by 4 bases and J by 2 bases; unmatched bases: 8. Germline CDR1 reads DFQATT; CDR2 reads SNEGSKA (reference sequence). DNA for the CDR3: TGCAGTGCTACCGGGACAGGGGGCTCGAGCACTAATGAAAAACTGTTTTTT. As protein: CSATGTGGSSTNEKLFF.

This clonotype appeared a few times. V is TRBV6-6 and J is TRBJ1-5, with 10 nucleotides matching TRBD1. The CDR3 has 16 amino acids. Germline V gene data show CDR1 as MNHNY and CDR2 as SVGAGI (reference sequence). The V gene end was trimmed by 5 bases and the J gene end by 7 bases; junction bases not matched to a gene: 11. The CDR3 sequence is CASSPGTGATNQPQHF. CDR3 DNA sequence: TGTGCCAGCAGTCCCGGGACAGGGGCGACGAACCAGCCCCAGCATTTT.

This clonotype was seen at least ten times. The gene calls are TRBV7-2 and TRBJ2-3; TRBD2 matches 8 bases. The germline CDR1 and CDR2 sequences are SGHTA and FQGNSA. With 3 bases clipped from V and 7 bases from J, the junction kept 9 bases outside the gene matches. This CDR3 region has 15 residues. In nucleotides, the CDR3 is TGTGCCAGCAGCTTTAGCGGGGCAAGCCCTAATACGCAGTATTTT. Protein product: CASSFSGASPNTQYF.

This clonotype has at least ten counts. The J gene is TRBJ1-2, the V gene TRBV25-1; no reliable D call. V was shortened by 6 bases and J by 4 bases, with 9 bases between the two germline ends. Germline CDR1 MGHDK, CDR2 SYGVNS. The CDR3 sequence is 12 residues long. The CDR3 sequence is CASSAGGYGYTF. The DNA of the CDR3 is TGTGCCAGCAGCGCGGGAGGCTATGGCTACACCTTC.

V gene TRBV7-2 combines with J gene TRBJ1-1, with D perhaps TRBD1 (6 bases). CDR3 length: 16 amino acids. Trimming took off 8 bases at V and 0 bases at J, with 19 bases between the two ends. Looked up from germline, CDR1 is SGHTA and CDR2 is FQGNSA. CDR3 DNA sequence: TGTGCCAGCCCTCCAAGGGGGGCGGGGATGAACACTGAAGCTTTCTTT. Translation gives CASPPRGAGMNTEAFF. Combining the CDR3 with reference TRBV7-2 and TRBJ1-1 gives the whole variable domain GAGVSQSPSNKVTEKGKDVELRCDPISGHTALYWYRQSLGQGLEFLIYFQGNSAPDKSGLPSDRFSAERTGGSVSTLTIQRTQQEDSAVYLCASPPRGAGMNTEAFFGQGTRLTVV.

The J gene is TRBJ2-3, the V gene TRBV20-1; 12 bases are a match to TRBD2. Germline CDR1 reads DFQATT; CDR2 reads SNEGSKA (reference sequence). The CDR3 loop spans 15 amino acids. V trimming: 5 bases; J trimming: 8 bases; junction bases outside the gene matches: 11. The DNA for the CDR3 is TGCAGTGCTCCGCGGACTAGCGGGGTCTCAGGTACGCAGTATTTT. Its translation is CSAPRTSGVSGTQYF.

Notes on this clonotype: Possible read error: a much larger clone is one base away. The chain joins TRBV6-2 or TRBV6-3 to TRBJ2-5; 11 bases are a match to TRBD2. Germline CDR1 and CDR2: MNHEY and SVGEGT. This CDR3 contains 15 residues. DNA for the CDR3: TGTGCCAGCAGAACCGGGACTAGCGGAAAAGAGACCCAGCACTTC. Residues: CASRTGTSGKETQHF.

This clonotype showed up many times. CDR3 in amino acids: CASSLSGVLAYEQYF. CDR3 DNA: TGTGCCAGCAGTTTATCCGGGGTATTGGCCTACGAGCAGTACTTC. J is TRBJ2-7 and V is TRBV12-3 or TRBV12-4, with D possibly matching TRBD2 (5 bases). CDR3 length: 15 residues. V was trimmed by 2 bases and J by 2 bases, leaving 13 bases between them.